This entry features one T cell receptor beta chain sequence. Its antigen is not known. This record comes from a study of vaccination and CD4 T cells after COVID-19. Across the whole study: Overlapping spike peptides of SARS-CoV-2, HCoV-NL63, HCoV-OC43 and HCoV-229E were used, and cells were stimulated with them.

Scientists ran DNA taken from cultured CD4+ T cells through the Oncomine TCR Beta short-read assay for sequencing. TCRdb re-called the PCR reads through MiXCR, storing one row per CDR3 protein. The sample shows about 15,000 distinct CDR3 sequences, around 56% of them seen only once. V dropped 0 bases and J dropped 5 bases, with 4 bases sitting between them. CDR1 LGHNA and CDR2 YSLEER come from the germline V gene. The CDR3 has 12 amino acids. Treatment: roughly 10-day PBMC culture with coronavirus spike peptide pools or control peptides (ViraFEST assay). PBMCs, plated at around 2 million per well, were grown in the presence of about 9.5 IU/ml IL-2 and roughly 10 ug/ml peptide pools.

The V call is TRBV4-3, the J call TRBJ2-5, with D unresolved. This TCR was sampled from a human donor who had recovered from COVID-19. The sample comprised CD4+ T cells from blood, cultured in vitro. CDR3 protein: CASSQDRETQYF. CDR3 DNA sequence: TGCGCCAGCAGCCAAGATAGGGAGACCCAGTACTTC.